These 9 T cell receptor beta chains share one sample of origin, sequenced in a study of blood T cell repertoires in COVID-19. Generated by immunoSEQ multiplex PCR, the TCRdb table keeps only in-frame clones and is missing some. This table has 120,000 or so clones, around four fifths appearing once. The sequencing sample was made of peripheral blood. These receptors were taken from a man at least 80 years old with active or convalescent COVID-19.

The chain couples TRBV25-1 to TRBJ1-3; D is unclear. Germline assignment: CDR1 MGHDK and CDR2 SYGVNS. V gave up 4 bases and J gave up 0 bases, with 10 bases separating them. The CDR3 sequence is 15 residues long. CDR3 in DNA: TGTGCCAGCAGTGCACACCGAATCTCTGGAAACACCATATATTTT. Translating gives CASSAHRISGNTIYF.

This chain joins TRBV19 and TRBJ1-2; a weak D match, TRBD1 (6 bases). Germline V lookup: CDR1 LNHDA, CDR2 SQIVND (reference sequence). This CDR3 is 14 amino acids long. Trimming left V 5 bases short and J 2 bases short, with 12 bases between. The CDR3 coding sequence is TGTGCCAGTAGTTCCGGCCAGGGGAACTATGGCTACACCTTC. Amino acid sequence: CASSSGQGNYGYTF.

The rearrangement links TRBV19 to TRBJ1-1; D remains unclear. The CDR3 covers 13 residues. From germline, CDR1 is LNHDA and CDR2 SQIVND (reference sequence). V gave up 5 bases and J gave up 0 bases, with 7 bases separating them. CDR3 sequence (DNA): TGTGCCAGTAGTCCCCGTATGAACACTGAAGCTTTCTTT. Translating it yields CASSPRMNTEAFF.

CDR3 coding DNA: TGTGCCAGCAGATTCCCGGGACAGTCAACCTACGAGCAGTACTTC. Amino acids: CASRFPGQSTYEQYF. This sequence joins TRBV28 and TRBJ2-7; 7 nucleotides align to TRBD1. The CDR3 contains 15 residues. The trim removed 6 bases at V and 2 bases at J, leaving 10 bases unmatched. The germline V gene encodes CDR1 MDHEN and CDR2 SYDVKM.

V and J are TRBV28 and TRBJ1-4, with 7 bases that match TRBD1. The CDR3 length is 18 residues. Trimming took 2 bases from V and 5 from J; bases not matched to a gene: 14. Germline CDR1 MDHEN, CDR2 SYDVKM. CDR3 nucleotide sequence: TGTGCCAGCAGTTTAGTCCCACTCGACAGGGAGAGGAATGAAAAACTGTTTTTT. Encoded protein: CASSLVPLDRERNEKLFF.

CDR3 in DNA: TGTGCCAGCAGTTCCACAGGGGGTTCTAATGAAAAACTGTTTTTT. Translating gives CASSSTGGSNEKLFF. V and J are TRBV6-6 and TRBJ1-4, with TRBD1 matching 8 bases. This CDR3 contains 15 residues. Germline-derived CDR1 and CDR2 are MNHNY and SVGAGI (reference sequence). The ends lost 4 bases at V and 3 bases at J; junction bases unmatched: 4.

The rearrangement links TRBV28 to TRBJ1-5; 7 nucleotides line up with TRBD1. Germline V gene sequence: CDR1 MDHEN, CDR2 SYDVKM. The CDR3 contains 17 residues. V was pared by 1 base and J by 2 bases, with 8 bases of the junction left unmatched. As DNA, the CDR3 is TGTGCCAGCAGTTTATTTCCGACCCAGGGGGGCAATCAGCCCCAGCATTTT. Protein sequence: CASSLFPTQGGNQPQHF.

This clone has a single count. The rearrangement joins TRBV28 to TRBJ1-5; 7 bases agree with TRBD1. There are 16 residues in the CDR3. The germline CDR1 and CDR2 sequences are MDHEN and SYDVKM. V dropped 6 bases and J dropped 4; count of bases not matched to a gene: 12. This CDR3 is CASRTNRQGRNQPQHF. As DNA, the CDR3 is TGTGCCAGCAGGACGAACCGACAGGGTAGGAATCAGCCCCAGCATTTT.

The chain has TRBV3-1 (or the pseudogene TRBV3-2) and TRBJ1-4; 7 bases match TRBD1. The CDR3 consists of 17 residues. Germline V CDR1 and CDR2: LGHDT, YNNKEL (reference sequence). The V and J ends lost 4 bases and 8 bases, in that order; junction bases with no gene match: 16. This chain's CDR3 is CASSPPRKTGQREKLFF. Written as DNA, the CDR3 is TGTGCCAGCAGCCCACCGAGAAAAACGGGACAGAGGGAAAAACTGTTTTTT.